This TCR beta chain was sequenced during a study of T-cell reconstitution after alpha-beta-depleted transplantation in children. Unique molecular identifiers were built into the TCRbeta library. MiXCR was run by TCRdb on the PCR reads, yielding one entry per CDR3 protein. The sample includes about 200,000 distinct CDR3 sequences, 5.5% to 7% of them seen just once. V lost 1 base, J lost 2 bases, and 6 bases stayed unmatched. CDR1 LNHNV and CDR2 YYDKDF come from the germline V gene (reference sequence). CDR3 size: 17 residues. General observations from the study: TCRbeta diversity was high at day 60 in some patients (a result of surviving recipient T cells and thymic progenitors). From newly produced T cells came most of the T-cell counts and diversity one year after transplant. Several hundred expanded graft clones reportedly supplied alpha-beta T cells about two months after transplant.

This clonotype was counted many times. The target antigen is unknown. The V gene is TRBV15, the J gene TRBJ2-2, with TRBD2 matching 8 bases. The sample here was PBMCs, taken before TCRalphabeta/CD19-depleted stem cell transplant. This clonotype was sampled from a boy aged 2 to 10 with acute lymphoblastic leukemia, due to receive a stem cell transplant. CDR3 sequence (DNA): TGTGCCACCAGCAGAGGAGATGTAGCGGGAAACACCGGGGAGCTGTTTTTT. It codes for CATSRGDVAGNTGELFF. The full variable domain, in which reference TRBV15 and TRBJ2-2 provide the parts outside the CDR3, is DAMVIQNPRYQVTQFGKPVTLSCSQTLNHNVMYWYQQKSSQAPKLLFHYYDKDFNNEADTPDNFQSRRPNTSFCFLDIRSPGLGDTAMYLCATSRGDVAGNTGELFFGEGSRLTVL.